The clone carrying this TCR beta chain was seen only a few times. The ends lost 5 bases at V and 8 bases at J; junction bases unmatched: 16. This CDR3 contains 18 residues. Per the germline V gene, CDR1 is SGHTA and CDR2 is FQGNSA. These data belong to a study of blood T cell repertoires in COVID-19. The authors' processing: The assay estimated nucleated cells by amplifying reference gene primers. Produced via immunoSEQ multiplex PCR; TCRdb's table is partial and in-frame only. V and J calls plus clone size are reproduced from that table; the DNA served to infer D and trimming. This table has 240,000 or so clones, 88% appearing once.

The TCR originated in a woman aged 25 to 39 with acute or convalescent COVID-19. The rearrangement joins TRBV7-2 to TRBJ2-1, with 12 bases lining up with TRBD2. Sequencing used peripheral blood. In DNA form, the CDR3 reads TGTGCCAGCAGCAAGTTTTCGAGACTAGCGGGAGCTCGATATGAGCAGTTCTTC. Protein sequence: CASSKFSRLAGARYEQFF.